The 19 T cell receptor beta chains given below trace back to one sample, sequenced in a study of blood T cell repertoires in COVID-19. Here immunoSEQ multiplex PCR was the method, and the copy in TCRdb shows in-frame clones only, minus some. This table has 120,000 or so clones, around 81% appearing once. Sequencing was done on a sample of peripheral blood. The receptors derive from a woman in her forties or fifties with acute or convalescent COVID-19.

The chain joins TRBV19 to TRBJ2-1; TRBD1 matches at 9 bases. V lost 7 bases, J lost 6 bases, and 16 bases stayed unmatched. This CDR3 spans 17 amino acids. The germline V gene encodes CDR1 LNHDA and CDR2 SQIVND (reference sequence). In nucleotides, the CDR3 is TGTGCCAGTAAGAGGGGAATTGGGACAGGGTATGGCAATGAGCAGTTCTTC. Amino acids: CASKRGIGTGYGNEQFF.

The genes are TRBV6-5 and TRBJ2-1, with 8 nucleotides matching TRBD2. The CDR3 runs to 15 residues. Losses at the gene ends were 3 bases for V and 8 bases for J; bases not matched to a gene: 9. Per the germline V gene, CDR1 is MNHEY and CDR2 is SVGAGI. The CDR3 reads CASSYPQRENHEQFF. CDR3 sequence (DNA): TGTGCCAGCAGTTATCCTCAGCGGGAGAATCATGAGCAGTTCTTC.

The chain carries TRBV7-9 and TRBJ2-7, with D perhaps matching TRBD2 (5 bases). V lost 4 bases, J lost 2 bases, and 9 bases lay in between. The length of the CDR3 is 13 residues. The germline gives CDR1 SEHNR, CDR2 FQNEAQ (reference sequence). CDR3 protein: CASSYIGTYEQYF. DNA of the CDR3: TGTGCCAGCAGCTATATCGGGACCTACGAGCAGTACTTC.

V and J are TRBV9 and TRBJ1-4, with TRBD1 matching 7 bases. The germline V gene encodes CDR1 SGDLS and CDR2 YYNGEE. The CDR3 loop spans 15 amino acids. With V trimmed by 0 bases and J by 5 bases, 4 bases remained unmatched. The CDR3 DNA reads TGTGCCAGCAGCGTAGGACAGGGAGGAAATGAAAAACTGTTTTTT. This encodes CASSVGQGGNEKLFF.

There are a few counts of this clone. The chain has TRBV18 and TRBJ2-1; a weak D match, TRBD1 (6 bases). The germline V gene encodes CDR1 KGHSH and CDR2 LQKENI. V lost 3 bases and J lost 3, with 12 bases in between. This CDR3 contains 15 residues. CDR3 DNA sequence: TGTGCCAGCTCACCCGGACAGATGCGCTACAATGAGCAGTTCTTC. Translating gives CASSPGQMRYNEQFF. The full variable domain, rest sourced from reference TRBV18 and TRBJ2-1, is NAGVMQNPRHLVRRRGQEARLRCSPMKGHSHVYWYRQLPEEGLKFMVYLQKENIIDESGMPKERFSAEFPKEGPSILRIQQVVRGDSAAYFCASSPGQMRYNEQFFGPGTRLTVL.

The chain couples TRBV11-1 to TRBJ1-1, with D unclear. Germline V gene lookup returns CDR1 SGHAT and CDR2 FQDESV (reference sequence). V was clipped by 5 bases and J by 5 bases, with 12 bases between them. The CDR3 is 13 residues long. CDR3 region: CASSLGERTEAFF. The CDR3 DNA reads as TGTGCCAGCAGCCTCGGGGAGAGGACTGAAGCTTTCTTT.

The rearrangement uses TRBV28 and TRBJ1-2; D unresolved. The V end lost 7 bases, the J end lost 5 bases, and 17 bases lay between the germline ends. CDR1 and CDR2 from the germline V gene are MDHEN and SYDVKM. This CDR3 comprises 14 residues. CDR3 sequence reads: CASKREEGRYGYTF. The CDR3 region has the DNA TGTGCCAGCAAAAGGGAGGAGGGCAGGTATGGCTACACCTTC.

The V and J genes are TRBV2 and TRBJ2-3; no firm D call. Trimming pared 3 bases from V and 6 bases from J, leaving 10 bases between. There are 13 residues in the CDR3. Per germline, CDR1 SNHLY and CDR2 FYNNEI. Written as DNA, the CDR3 is TGTGCCAGCAGTGACGGAACACAGGATACGCAGTATTTT. Translating gives CASSDGTQDTQYF.

The chain joins TRBV30 to TRBJ1-1; 9 bases fit TRBD1. Germline CDR1 is GTSNPN and CDR2 is SVGIG (reference sequence). The CDR3 contains 15 residues. J lost 1 base, V lost 3 bases, and 6 bases had no gene match. The CDR3 bases are TGTGCCTGGAGAAACAGGGGGCGAGGGAACACTGAAGCTTTCTTT. Encoded protein: CAWRNRGRGNTEAFF.

V and J are TRBV9 and TRBJ1-1; 7 bases match TRBD1. In germline, CDR1 is SGDLS, CDR2 YYNGEE. J lost 3 bases, V lost 4 bases, and 9 bases had no gene match. This CDR3 spans 15 amino acids. The CDR3 nucleotides are TGTGCCAGCAGCTTCTACAGGGGCGGGGACACTGAAGCTTTCTTT. Encoded protein: CASSFYRGGDTEAFF.

In this sample, this clone turned up a few times. V usage is TRBV15 and J usage is TRBJ1-5, with 8 bases that match TRBD1. Germline-derived CDR1 and CDR2 are LNHNV and YYDKDF (reference sequence). V gave up 1 base and J gave up 3 bases; unmatched junction bases: 5. CDR3 size: 16 residues. The chain's CDR3 is CATSRARDRLNQPQHF. The CDR3 region has the DNA TGTGCCACCAGCAGAGCCCGGGACAGGCTCAATCAGCCCCAGCATTTT.

The chain has TRBV7-3 and TRBJ2-1, with TRBD2 identical over 9 bases. The CDR3 runs 18 residues. Germline values: CDR1 SGHTA, CDR2 FQGTGA. After removal of 5 bases from V and 8 bases from J, the junction contained 19 bases not matched to a gene. The CDR3 sequence is CASSKRLRKRGAPDEQFF. As DNA, the CDR3 is TGTGCCAGCAGCAAAAGACTCAGGAAGCGGGGGGCCCCGGATGAGCAGTTCTTC.

This rearrangement joins TRBV21-1 to TRBJ1-1. TRBV21-1 is tagged as a pseudogene. The CDR3 is 10 residues long. The CDR3 sequence is CASSTHLAFF. In nucleotides, the CDR3 is TGTGCCAGCAGCACCCACTTAGCTTTCTTT.

The gene calls are TRBV29-1 and TRBJ2-3; 11 nucleotides match TRBD2. Germline values: CDR1 SQVTM, CDR2 ANQGSEA. V dropped 3 bases and J dropped 3; count of bases not matched to a gene: 8. The length of the CDR3 is 16 residues. The CDR3 DNA sequence: TGCAGCGTTGACACCTCTAGCGGGGGGATGACAGATACGCAGTATTTT. Translated: CSVDTSSGGMTDTQYF.

This sequence joins TRBV9 and TRBJ2-5, with unresolved D. The CDR3 covers 14 residues. Germline V lookup: CDR1 SGDLS, CDR2 YYNGEE. Trimming took off 0 bases at V and 2 bases at J, with 8 bases between the two ends. The CDR3 loop reads CASSVGTTQETQYF. The CDR3, as DNA: TGTGCCAGCAGCGTAGGTACCACACAAGAGACCCAGTACTTC.

The chain couples TRBV3-1 (or the pseudogene TRBV3-2) to TRBJ1-2; TRBD1 matches 7 bases. CDR1 and CDR2 from the germline V gene are LGHDT and YNNKEL (reference sequence). The CDR3 loop spans 12 amino acids. Trimming removed 1 base from V and 8 bases from J; junction bases left unmatched: 1. The DNA of the CDR3 is TGTGCCAGCAGCCAAGTAGGGGGCGGCTACACCTTC. This sequence encodes CASSQVGGGYTF.

The genes are TRBV28 and TRBJ2-7; D perhaps matches TRBD1 (7 bases). V was cut by 6 bases and J by 9 bases, with 24 bases left in between. The CDR3 has 15 residues. The germline CDR1 and CDR2 sequences are MDHEN and SYDVKM. The CDR3 protein is CASSPTQGRSVVQYF. The CDR3 DNA follows: TGTGCCAGCAGCCCGACACAGGGGAGGTCCGTGGTGCAGTACTTC.

The chain combines TRBV5-8 with TRBJ1-1; D gene uncertain. The CDR3 has 16 residues. Germline loops: CDR1 SGHTS, CDR2 YDEGEE. V dropped 0 bases and J dropped 1 base, with 13 bases sitting between them. The CDR3 DNA reads as TGTGCCAGCAGCTTGGGATTGGGAGAAGGGAACACTGAAGCTTTCTTT. Encoded protein: CASSLGLGEGNTEAFF.

In this sample, this clone turned up a few times. The V call is TRBV2, the J call TRBJ1-5; 8 bases fit TRBD1. V trimming: 7 bases; J trimming: 4 bases; junction bases outside the gene matches: 3. Germline values: CDR1 SNHLY, CDR2 FYNNEI. This CDR3 spans 13 amino acids. CDR3 DNA: TGTGCCAGCAAGGGACAGGAAAATCAGCCCCAGCATTTT. It translates to CASKGQENQPQHF.